This T cell receptor beta chain was sequenced for a study of beta chain features in type 1 diabetes. Study-wide findings and caveats: Insertion counts at VDJ junctions were lower in type 1 diabetes patients, who also showed more deletions there.

Sorting based on CD45RO/CCR7/CD25/CD127/CD95/CD27 separated CD4+ naive, central memory, regulatory and stem cell-like memory cells. Sorted populations were all over 95% pure. This clone was observed a few times. Its antigen is as yet unknown. Every isolated RNA sample was fully reverse transcribed, so sequencing captured expressed TCRB transcripts. Roughly 3.7 million reads, on average, came from each naive, central memory and regulatory T cell sample. The assay was immunoSEQ multiplex PCR, and TCRdb's table has in-frame clones only and misses some. Here the sample spans 200,000 to 250,000 clones, about 9.3% being singletons. This CDR3 spans 14 amino acids. CDR1 is MNHNY, CDR2 SVGAGI, per germline (reference sequence). Trimming left V 8 bases short and J 4 bases short, with 17 bases between.

The V call is TRBV6-6, the J call TRBJ1-2; possibly TRBD1 for D (6 bases). The clonotype originates from a young woman in good health. Sequenced input: naive CD4+ T cells from blood. This CDR3 is CASGDTGRSYGYTF. The CDR3 DNA sequence: TGTGCCAGCGGGGACACGGGAAGATCCTATGGCTACACCTTC.